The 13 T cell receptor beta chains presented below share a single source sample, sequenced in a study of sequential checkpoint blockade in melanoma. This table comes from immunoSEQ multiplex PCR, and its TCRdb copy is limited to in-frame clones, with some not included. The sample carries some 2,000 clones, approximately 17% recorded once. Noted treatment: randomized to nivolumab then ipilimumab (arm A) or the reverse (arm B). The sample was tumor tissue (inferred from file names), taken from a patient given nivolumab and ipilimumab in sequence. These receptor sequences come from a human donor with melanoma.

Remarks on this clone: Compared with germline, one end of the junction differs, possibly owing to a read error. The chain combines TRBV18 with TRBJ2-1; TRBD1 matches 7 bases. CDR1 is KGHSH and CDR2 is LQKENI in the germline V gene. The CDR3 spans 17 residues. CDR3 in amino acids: CASSSPGQRSSYNEQFF. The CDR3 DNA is TGTGCCAGCTCATCACCGGGACAGAGAAGCTCCTACAATGAGCAGTTCTTC.

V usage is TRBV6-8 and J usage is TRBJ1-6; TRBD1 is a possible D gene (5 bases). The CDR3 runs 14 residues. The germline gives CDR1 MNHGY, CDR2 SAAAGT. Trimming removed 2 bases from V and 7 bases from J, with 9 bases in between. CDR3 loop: CASSYGTMNSPLHF. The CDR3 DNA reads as TGTGCCAGCAGTTACGGGACGATGAATTCACCCCTCCACTTT.

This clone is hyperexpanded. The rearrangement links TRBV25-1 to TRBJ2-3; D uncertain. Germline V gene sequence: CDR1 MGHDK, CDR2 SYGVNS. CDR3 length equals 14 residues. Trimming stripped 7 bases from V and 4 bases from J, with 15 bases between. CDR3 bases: TGTGCCAGCAACCCAGTGGGCCGGGCAGATACGCAGTATTTT. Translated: CASNPVGRADTQYF.

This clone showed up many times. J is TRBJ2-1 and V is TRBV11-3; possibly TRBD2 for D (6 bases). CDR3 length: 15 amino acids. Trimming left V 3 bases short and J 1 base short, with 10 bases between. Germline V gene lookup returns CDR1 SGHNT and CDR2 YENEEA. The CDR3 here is CASSLMEGSYNEQFF. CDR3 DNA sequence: TGTGCCAGCAGCTTGATGGAGGGATCCTACAATGAGCAGTTCTTC.

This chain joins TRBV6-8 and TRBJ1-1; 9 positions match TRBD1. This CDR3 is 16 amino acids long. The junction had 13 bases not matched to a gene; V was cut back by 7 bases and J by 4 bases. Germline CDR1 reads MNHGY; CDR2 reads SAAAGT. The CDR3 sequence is CASTNGGTGRRTEAFF. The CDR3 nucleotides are TGTGCCAGCACCAACGGAGGGACAGGGCGGCGCACTGAAGCTTTCTTT.

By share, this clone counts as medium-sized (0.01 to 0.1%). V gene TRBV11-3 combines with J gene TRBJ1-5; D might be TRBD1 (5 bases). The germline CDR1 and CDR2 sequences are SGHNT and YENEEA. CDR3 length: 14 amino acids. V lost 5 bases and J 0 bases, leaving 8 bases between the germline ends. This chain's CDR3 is CASSHGGSNQPQHF. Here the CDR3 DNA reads TGTGCCAGCAGCCACGGGGGTAGCAATCAGCCCCAGCATTTT. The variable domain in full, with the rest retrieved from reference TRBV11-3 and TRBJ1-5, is EAGVVQSPRYKIIEKKQPVAFWCNPISGHNTLYWYLQNLGQGPELLIRYENEEAVDDSQLPKDRFSAERLKGVDSTLKIQPAELGDSAVYLCASSHGGSNQPQHFGDGTRLSIL.

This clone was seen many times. CDR3 amino acids: CASSFKDRETGGYTF. CDR3 in DNA: TGTGCCAGCAGCTTCAAGGACAGGGAAACGGGGGGCTACACCTTC. J is TRBJ1-2 and V is TRBV7-6, with 8 bases fitting TRBD1. This CDR3 has 15 residues. Germline V gives CDR1 SGHVS, CDR2 FNYEAQ. V dropped 3 bases and J dropped 8; count of bases not matched to a gene: 11.

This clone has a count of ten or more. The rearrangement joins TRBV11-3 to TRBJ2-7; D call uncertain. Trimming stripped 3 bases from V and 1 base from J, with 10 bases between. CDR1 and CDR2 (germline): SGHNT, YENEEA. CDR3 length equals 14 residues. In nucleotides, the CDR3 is TGTGCCAGCAGCTTTTCACATTCTTCCTACGAGCAGTACTTC. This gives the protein CASSFSHSSYEQYF.

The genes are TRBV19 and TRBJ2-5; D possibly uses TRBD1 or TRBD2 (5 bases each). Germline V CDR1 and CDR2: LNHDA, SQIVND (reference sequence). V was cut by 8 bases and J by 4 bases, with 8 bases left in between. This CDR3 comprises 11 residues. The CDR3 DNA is TGTGCCAGTGATGGGGGAGAGACCCAGTACTTC. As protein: CASDGGETQYF.

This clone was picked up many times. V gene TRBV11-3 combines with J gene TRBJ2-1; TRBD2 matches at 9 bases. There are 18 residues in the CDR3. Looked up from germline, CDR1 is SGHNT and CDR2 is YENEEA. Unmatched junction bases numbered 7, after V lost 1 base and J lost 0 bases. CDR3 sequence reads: CASSLGNLAGNSYNEQFF. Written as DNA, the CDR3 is TGTGCCAGCAGCTTAGGCAACCTAGCGGGGAACTCCTACAATGAGCAGTTCTTC.

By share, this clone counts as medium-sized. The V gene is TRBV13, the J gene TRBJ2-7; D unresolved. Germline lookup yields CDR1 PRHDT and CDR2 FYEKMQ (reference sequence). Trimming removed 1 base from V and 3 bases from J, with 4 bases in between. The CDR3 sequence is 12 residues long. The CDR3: CASSLADYEQYF. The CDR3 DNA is TGTGCCAGCAGCTTAGCGGACTACGAGCAGTACTTC.

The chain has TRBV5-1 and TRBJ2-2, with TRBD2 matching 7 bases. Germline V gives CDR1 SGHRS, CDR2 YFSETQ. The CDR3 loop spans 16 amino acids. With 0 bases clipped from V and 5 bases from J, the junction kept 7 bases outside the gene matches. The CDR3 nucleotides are TGCGCCAGCAGCTTGGGTCGGGCGGGAGATACCGGGGAGCTGTTTTTT. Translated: CASSLGRAGDTGELFF. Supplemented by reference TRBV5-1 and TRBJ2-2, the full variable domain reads KAGVTQTPRYLIKTRGQQVTLSCSPISGHRSVSWYQQTPGQGLQFLFEYFSETQRNKGNFPGRFSGRQFSNSRSEMNVSTLELGDSALYLCASSLGRAGDTGELFFGEGSRLTVL.

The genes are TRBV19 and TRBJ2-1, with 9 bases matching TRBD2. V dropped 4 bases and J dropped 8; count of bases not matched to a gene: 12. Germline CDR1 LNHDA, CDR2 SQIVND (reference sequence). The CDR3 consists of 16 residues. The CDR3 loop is CASSNRASGVVDEQFF. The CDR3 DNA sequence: TGTGCCAGTAGTAACAGGGCTAGCGGGGTTGTGGATGAGCAGTTCTTC. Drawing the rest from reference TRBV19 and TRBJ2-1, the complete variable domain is DGGITQSPKYLFRKEGQNVTLSCEQNLNHDAMYWYRQDPGQGLRLIYYSQIVNDFQKGDIAEGYSVSREKKESFPLTVTSAQKNPTAFYLCASSNRASGVVDEQFFGPGTRLTVL.